The following is a T cell receptor (beta chain) sequence with its context. What it binds is unknown. The sample is drawn from a study of shared clonotypes between healthy human individuals. Replicate PCRs run on sorted subsets employed roughly 180 ng DNA, 30,000 to 35,000 T cell genomes. Method: immunoSEQ multiplex PCR; TCRdb's copy keeps in-frame clones and lacks some. Of 900,000 to 1,200,000 clones listed, around 82% are singletons. Study-wide points: Naive CD4 clonotypes were shared across a handful of donors at 5% to 6%.

Germline assignment: CDR1 LGHNA and CDR2 YNFKEQ. This CDR3 spans 15 amino acids. V was trimmed by 0 bases and J by 8 bases, leaving 16 bases between them. The sequence was obtained from a man in his late teens or twenties in good health. Some clones in this sample may be carry-over from other donors' samples. The genes are TRBV4-2 and TRBJ1-2, with D possibly TRBD1 on 5 matching bases. Specimen: memory CD4+ T cells from PBMCs. Subset defined: CD45RA-negative fraction. The CDR3 here is CASSQERAGARGYTF. In DNA form, the CDR3 reads TGTGCCAGCAGCCAAGAACGGGCCGGGGCGCGCGGCTACACCTTC.